This passage covers 13 T cell receptor beta chains from one sample sequenced in a study of T cell responses to AZD1222 COVID-19 vaccine. Assay: immunoSEQ multiplex PCR; the TCRdb copy retains only in-frame clones and omits some. The table shows roughly 120,000 clones, with 75% to 90% occurring only once. The sequenced sample was peripheral blood, obtained 28 days after the second AZD1222 dose. All receptors come from an adult who received the AZD1222 COVID-19 vaccine.

The chain employs TRBV2 and TRBJ2-7, with TRBD1 identical over 11 bases. There are 15 residues in the CDR3. From germline, CDR1 is SNHLY and CDR2 FYNNEI. After removal of 6 bases from V and 2 bases from J, the junction contained 6 bases not matched to a gene. The CDR3 DNA is TGTGCCAGCAGCGACGGACAGGGGGCTCCCTACGAGCAGTACTTC. Translating it yields CASSDGQGAPYEQYF.

The chain links TRBV7-2 to TRBJ1-2, with 10 positions matching TRBD1. V was clipped by 5 bases and J by 1 base; unmatched bases: 4. Germline CDR1 is SGHTA and CDR2 is FQGNSA. The CDR3 has 15 residues. For the CDR3, the DNA is TGTGCCAGCAGCCCGGACAGGGGGGGTAACTATGGCTACACCTTC. Translation: CASSPDRGGNYGYTF.

For the CDR3, the DNA is TGCAGCGTCATCGGGACTAGCGGCTACAATGAGCAGTTCTTC. Its protein is CSVIGTSGYNEQFF. The rearrangement joins TRBV29-1 to TRBJ2-1, with 11 bases matching TRBD2. Germline V gene lookup returns CDR1 SQVTM and CDR2 ANQGSEA. After removal of 6 bases from V and 3 bases from J, the junction contained 4 bases not matched to a gene. This CDR3 region has 14 residues.

This chain links TRBV11-3 with TRBJ1-1; D perhaps matches TRBD1 (6 bases). Germline CDR1 is SGHNT and CDR2 is YENEEA. This CDR3 has 15 amino acids. V lost 7 bases and J 3 bases, leaving 18 bases between the germline ends. CDR3 loop: CASTATGNRYTEAFF. CDR3 in DNA: TGTGCCAGCACCGCCACAGGGAACAGGTACACTGAAGCTTTCTTT.

This chain joins TRBV9 and TRBJ1-2; maybe TRBD1 (6 bases). The CDR3 has 15 residues. The V gene lost 0 bases and the J gene lost 4 bases, with 13 bases spanning the gap. The germline V gene has CDR1 SGDLS and CDR2 YYNGEE. The chain's CDR3 is CASSVGVGGGYGYTF. The CDR3 coding sequence is TGTGCCAGCAGCGTAGGGGTGGGAGGGGGCTATGGCTACACCTTC.

The chain recombines TRBV2 with TRBJ2-7, with 8 bases that match TRBD1. The CDR3 totals 15 residues. Germline lookup yields CDR1 SNHLY and CDR2 FYNNEI. V lost 6 bases and J lost 7; bases outside the gene matches: 14. The CDR3 spells CASSAGGQAYKEQYF. The CDR3 nucleotides read TGTGCCAGCAGCGCAGGGGGCCAAGCTTATAAGGAGCAGTACTTC.

J is TRBJ1-5 and V is TRBV4-1; D not resolved. Trimming pared 1 base from V and 3 bases from J, leaving 7 bases between. The length of the CDR3 is 14 residues. Germline assignment: CDR1 MGHRA and CDR2 YSYEKL. The CDR3 DNA reads TGCGCCAGCAGCCAAGTAAGTATCAATCAGCCCCAGCATTTT. Amino acids: CASSQVSINQPQHF.

V gene TRBV7-2 combines with J gene TRBJ1-6; D gene uncertain. Germline lookup yields CDR1 SGHTA and CDR2 FQGNSA. The CDR3 totals 15 residues. V shed 0 bases and J shed 10 bases, with 13 bases lying between them. CDR3 bases: TGTGCCAGCAGCTTAGCATCCCTTCCGGGATCACCCCTCCACTTT. Its translation: CASSLASLPGSPLHF.

This clone appeared a few times. The chain has TRBV19 and TRBJ1-5; perhaps TRBD1 as D (5 bases). The CDR3 runs to 13 residues. V was cut by 6 bases and J by 1 base, with 7 bases left in between. Germline V gives CDR1 LNHDA, CDR2 SQIVND (reference sequence). The CDR3 here is CASRDISNQPQHF. DNA of the CDR3: TGTGCCAGTAGGGACATCAGCAATCAGCCCCAGCATTTT.

The chain carries TRBV4-1 and TRBJ2-5, with D unresolved. CDR1 is MGHRA, CDR2 YSYEKL, per germline. V was clipped by 4 bases and J by 0 bases, with 6 bases between them. CDR3 size: 13 residues. The CDR3 protein is CASSLTYQETQYF. The DNA for the CDR3 is TGCGCCAGCAGCCTCACGTACCAAGAGACCCAGTACTTC.

The chain couples TRBV5-1 to TRBJ1-3, with D possibly TRBD1 on 6 matching bases. CDR1 and CDR2 from the germline V gene are SGHRS and YFSETQ. The V and J ends lost 3 bases and 0 bases respectively, with 10 bases between them. This CDR3 contains 15 residues. CDR3 sequence: CASSSGQTSGNTIYF. CDR3 coding DNA: TGCGCCAGCAGCTCCGGACAGACCTCTGGAAACACCATATATTTT.

This chain uses TRBV11-2 with TRBJ1-1; D remains ambiguous. The V gene's germline CDR1 is SGHAT and CDR2 FQNNGV. This CDR3 has 13 amino acids. V lost 0 bases, J lost 7 bases, and 9 bases lay in between. DNA for the CDR3: TGTGCCAGCAGCTTAGATTACGGGGATGAAGCTTTCTTT. Its protein is CASSLDYGDEAFF.

This sequence joins TRBV5-6 and TRBJ2-7, with D perhaps matching TRBD1 (5 bases). Germline CDR1 is SGHDT and CDR2 is YYEEEE. V shed 5 bases and J shed 4 bases, with 16 bases lying between them. The CDR3 runs 14 residues. The CDR3 here is CASRLLVGPYEQYF. The CDR3 DNA reads TGTGCCAGCAGGTTACTGGTGGGGCCTTACGAGCAGTACTTC.